Below, one T cell receptor beta chain is given with its context. The data derive from a study of control samples from healthy donors and cancer patients. Measured with immunoSEQ multiplex PCR; TCRdb has only the in-frame clones, and not every one. The sample has 150,000 to 200,000 clones, and its top ten clones hold 2.2%. Sequencing used blood. The origin of this receptor is a woman under 40 in good health.

The CDR3 is CASSRDRTLTEAFF. CDR3 DNA sequence: TGTGCCAGCAGCCGGGACAGGACCCTCACTGAAGCTTTCTTT. The chain combines TRBV7-9 with TRBJ1-1; 8 bases are shared with TRBD1. V trimming: 5 bases; J trimming: 4 bases; junction bases outside the gene matches: 6. The CDR3 consists of 14 residues. CDR1 SEHNR and CDR2 FQNEAQ come from the germline V gene (reference sequence).